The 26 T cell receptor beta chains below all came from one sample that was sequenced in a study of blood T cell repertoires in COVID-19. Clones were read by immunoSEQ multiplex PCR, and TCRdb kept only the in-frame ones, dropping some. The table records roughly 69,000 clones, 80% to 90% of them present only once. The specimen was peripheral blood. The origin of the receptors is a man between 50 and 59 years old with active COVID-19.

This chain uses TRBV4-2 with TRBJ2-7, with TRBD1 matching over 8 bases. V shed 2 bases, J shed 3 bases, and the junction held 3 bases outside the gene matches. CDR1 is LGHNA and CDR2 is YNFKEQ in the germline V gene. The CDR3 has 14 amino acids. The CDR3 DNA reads TGTGCCAGCAGCCAACCTGGACAGGGCTACGAGCAGTACTTC. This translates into CASSQPGQGYEQYF.

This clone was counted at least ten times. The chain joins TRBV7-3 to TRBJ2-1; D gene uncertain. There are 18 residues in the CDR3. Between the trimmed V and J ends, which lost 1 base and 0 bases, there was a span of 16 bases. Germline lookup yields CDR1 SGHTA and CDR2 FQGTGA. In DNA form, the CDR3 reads TGTGCCAGCAGCTTAAGAGTTTCAGCGCCGCTCTCCTACAATGAGCAGTTCTTC. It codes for CASSLRVSAPLSYNEQFF.

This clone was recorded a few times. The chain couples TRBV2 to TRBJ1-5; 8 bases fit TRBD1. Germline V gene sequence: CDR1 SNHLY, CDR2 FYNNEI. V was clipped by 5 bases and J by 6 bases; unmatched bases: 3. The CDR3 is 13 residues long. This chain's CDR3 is CASSTQGGQPQHF. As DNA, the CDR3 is TGTGCCAGCAGTACACAGGGGGGTCAGCCCCAGCATTTT.

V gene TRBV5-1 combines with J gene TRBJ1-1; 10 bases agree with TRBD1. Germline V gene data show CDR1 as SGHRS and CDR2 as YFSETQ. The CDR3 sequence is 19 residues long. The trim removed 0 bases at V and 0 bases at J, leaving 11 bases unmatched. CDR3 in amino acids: CASSLAGGTGASMNTEAFF. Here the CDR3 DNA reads TGCGCCAGCAGCTTGGCCGGCGGGACAGGGGCCTCGATGAACACTGAAGCTTTCTTT.

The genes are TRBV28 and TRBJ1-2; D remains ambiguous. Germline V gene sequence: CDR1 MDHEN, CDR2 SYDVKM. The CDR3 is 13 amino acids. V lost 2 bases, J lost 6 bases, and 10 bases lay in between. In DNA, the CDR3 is TGTGCCAGCAGTTTACGAACGGTCCATGGCTACACCTTC. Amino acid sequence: CASSLRTVHGYTF.

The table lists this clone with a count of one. The CDR3 protein is CAWGRRDSPLHF. The CDR3 DNA reads as TGTGCCTGGGGGAGGAGGGATTCACCCCTCCACTTT. This rearrangement joins TRBV30 to TRBJ1-6; unclear D gene. The V and J ends lost 5 bases and 8 bases respectively, with 10 bases between them. This CDR3 is 12 amino acids long. Looked up from germline, CDR1 is GTSNPN and CDR2 is SVGIG (reference sequence).

The CDR3: CASTRGQVVAGNTIYF. The CDR3 bases are TGTGCCAGCACCAGAGGACAGGTCGTAGCGGGAAACACCATATATTTT. The gene calls are TRBV27 and TRBJ1-3; 7 bases agree with TRBD1. CDR3 size: 16 residues. Germline trimming cut 7 bases from V and 4 bases from J; bases unmatched to any gene: 13. Germline CDR1 MNHEY, CDR2 SMNVEV (reference sequence).

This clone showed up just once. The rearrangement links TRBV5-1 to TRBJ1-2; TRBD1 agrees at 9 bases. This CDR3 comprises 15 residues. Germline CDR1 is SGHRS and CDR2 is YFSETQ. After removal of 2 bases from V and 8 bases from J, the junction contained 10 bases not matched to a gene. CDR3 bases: TGCGCCAGCAGCTTAAACAGGGGGCCGGCGATGGGCTACACCTTC. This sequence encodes CASSLNRGPAMGYTF. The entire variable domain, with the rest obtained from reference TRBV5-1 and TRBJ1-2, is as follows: KAGVTQTPRYLIKTRGQQVTLSCSPISGHRSVSWYQQTPGQGLQFLFEYFSETQRNKGNFPGRFSGRQFSNSRSEMNVSTLELGDSALYLCASSLNRGPAMGYTFGSGTRLTVV.

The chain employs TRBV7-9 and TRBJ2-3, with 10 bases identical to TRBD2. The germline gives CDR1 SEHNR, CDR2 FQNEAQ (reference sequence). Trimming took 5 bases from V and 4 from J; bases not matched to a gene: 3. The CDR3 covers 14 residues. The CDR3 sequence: CASSQSGGADTQYF. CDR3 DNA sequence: TGTGCCAGCAGCCAGAGCGGGGGGGCAGATACGCAGTATTTT.

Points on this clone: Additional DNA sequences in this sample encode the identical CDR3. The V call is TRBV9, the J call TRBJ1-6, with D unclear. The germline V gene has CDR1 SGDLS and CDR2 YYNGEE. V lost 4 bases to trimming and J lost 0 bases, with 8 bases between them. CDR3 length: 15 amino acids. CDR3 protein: CASSSGDSYNSPLHF. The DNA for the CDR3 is TGTGCCAGCAGCTCCGGTGACTCCTATAATTCACCCCTCCACTTT.

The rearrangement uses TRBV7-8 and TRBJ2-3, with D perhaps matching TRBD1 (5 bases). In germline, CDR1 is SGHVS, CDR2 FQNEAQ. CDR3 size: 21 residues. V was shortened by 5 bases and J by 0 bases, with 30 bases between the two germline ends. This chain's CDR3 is CASSLNPPYRSLKTSTDTQYF. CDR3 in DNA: TGTGCCAGCAGCCTTAACCCCCCCTACAGGTCGTTAAAAACTAGCACAGATACGCAGTATTTT.

DNA of the CDR3: TGTGCCAGCAGTCCACCAGGGGGCGGCTATGGCTACACCTTC. It codes for CASSPPGGGYGYTF. V is TRBV28 and J is TRBJ1-2, with 8 bases fitting TRBD1. There are 14 residues in the CDR3. Trimming at V came to 5 bases and at J to 4 bases, leaving 6 bases not matched to a gene. Germline CDR1 reads MDHEN; CDR2 reads SYDVKM.

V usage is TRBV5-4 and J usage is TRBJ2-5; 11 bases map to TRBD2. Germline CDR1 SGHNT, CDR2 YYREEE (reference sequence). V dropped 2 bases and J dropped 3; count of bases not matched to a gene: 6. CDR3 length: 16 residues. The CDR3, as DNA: TGTGCCAGCAGCTTCGTAGCGGGGGGGCGGGAAGAGACCCAGTACTTC. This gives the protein CASSFVAGGREETQYF.

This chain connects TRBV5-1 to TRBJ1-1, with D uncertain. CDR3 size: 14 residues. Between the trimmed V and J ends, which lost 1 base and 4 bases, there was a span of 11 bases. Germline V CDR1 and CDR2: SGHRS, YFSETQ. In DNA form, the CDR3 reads TGCGCCAGCAGCTTGATTAGAGGGAGCACTGAAGCTTTCTTT. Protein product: CASSLIRGSTEAFF.

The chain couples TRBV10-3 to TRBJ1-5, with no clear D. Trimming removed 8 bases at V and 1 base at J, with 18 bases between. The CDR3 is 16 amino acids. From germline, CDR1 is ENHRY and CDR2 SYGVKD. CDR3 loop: CAIRRGGDPSNQPQHF. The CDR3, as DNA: TGTGCCATCCGTCGGGGAGGTGACCCGAGCAATCAGCCCCAGCATTTT.

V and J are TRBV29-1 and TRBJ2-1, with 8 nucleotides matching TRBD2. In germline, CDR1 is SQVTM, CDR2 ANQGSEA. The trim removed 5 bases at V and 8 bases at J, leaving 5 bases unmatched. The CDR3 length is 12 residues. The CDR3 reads CSVPGGVDEQFF. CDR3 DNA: TGCAGCGTTCCGGGAGGGGTCGATGAGCAGTTCTTC.

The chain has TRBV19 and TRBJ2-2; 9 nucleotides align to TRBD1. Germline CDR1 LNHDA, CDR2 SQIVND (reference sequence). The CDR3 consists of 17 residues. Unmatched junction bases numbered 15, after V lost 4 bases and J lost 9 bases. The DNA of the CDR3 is TGTGCCAGTAGTACCGCTTCTTCGACAGGGGGGACCAGGGAGCTGTTTTTT. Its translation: CASSTASSTGGTRELFF.

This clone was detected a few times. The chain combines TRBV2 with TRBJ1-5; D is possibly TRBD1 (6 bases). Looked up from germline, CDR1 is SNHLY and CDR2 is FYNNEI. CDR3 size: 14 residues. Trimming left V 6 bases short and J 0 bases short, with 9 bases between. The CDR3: CASRGQTSNQPQHF. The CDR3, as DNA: TGTGCCAGCAGAGGACAGACTAGCAATCAGCCCCAGCATTTT.

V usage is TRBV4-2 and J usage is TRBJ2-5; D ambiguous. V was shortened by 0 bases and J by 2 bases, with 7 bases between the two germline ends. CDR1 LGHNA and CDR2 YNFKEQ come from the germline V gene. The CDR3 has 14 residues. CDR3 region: CASSQEVRQETQYF. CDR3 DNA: TGTGCCAGCAGCCAAGAAGTGCGGCAAGAGACCCAGTACTTC.

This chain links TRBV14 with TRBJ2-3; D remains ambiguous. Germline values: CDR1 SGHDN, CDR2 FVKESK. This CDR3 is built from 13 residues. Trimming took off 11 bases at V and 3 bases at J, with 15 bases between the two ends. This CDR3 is CAVPPPGTDTQYF. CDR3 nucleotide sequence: TGTGCCGTTCCCCCCCCGGGTACAGATACGCAGTATTTT.

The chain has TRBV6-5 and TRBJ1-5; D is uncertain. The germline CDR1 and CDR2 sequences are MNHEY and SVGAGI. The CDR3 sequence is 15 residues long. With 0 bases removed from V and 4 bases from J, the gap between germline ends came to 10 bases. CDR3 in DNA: TGTGCCAGCAGTTACTCGAACAGCGGGAATCAGCCCCAGCATTTT. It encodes CASSYSNSGNQPQHF.

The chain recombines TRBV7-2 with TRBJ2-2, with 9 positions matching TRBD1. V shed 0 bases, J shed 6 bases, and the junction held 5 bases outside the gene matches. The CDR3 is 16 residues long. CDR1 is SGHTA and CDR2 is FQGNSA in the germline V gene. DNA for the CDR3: TGTGCCAGCAGCTTAGCGGGACAGGGTCGTTCCGGGGAGCTGTTTTTT. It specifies CASSLAGQGRSGELFF.

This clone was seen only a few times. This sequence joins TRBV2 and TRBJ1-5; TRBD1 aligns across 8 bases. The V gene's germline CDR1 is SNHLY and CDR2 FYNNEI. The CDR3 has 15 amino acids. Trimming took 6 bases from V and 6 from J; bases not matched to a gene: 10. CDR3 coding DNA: TGTGCCAGCAGCGCCCCCGACAGGGGATTTCAGCCCCAGCATTTT. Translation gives CASSAPDRGFQPQHF.

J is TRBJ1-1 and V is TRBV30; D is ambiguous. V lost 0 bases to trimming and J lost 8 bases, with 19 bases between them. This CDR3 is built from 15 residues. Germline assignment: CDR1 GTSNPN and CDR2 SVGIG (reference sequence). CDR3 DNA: TGTGCCTGGAGTGTAGGTAGCCAGATAAGTTCGGAAGCTTTCTTT. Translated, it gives CAWSVGSQISSEAFF.

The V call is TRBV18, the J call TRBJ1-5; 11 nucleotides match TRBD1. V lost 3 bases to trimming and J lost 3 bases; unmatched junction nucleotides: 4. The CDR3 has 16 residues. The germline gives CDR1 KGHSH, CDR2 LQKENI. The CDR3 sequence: CASSPPGQGANQPQHF. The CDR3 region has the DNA TGTGCCAGCTCACCCCCAGGACAGGGGGCCAATCAGCCCCAGCATTTT. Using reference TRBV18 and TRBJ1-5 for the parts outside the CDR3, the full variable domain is NAGVMQNPRHLVRRRGQEARLRCSPMKGHSHVYWYRQLPEEGLKFMVYLQKENIIDESGMPKERFSAEFPKEGPSILRIQQVVRGDSAAYFCASSPPGQGANQPQHFGDGTRLSIL.

CDR3 sequence: CASSLWSQPNTEAFF. For the CDR3, the DNA is TGTGCCAGCAGTTTATGGAGCCAACCGAACACTGAAGCTTTCTTT. The V and J genes are TRBV28 and TRBJ1-1; D unresolved. This CDR3 comprises 15 residues. Germline V gives CDR1 MDHEN, CDR2 SYDVKM. V lost 0 bases to trimming and J lost 1 base, with 9 bases between them. The complete variable domain, with remaining parts taken from reference TRBV28 and TRBJ1-1, reads DVKVTQSSRYLVKRTGEKVFLECVQDMDHENMFWYRQDPGLGLRLIYFSYDVKMKEKGDIPEGYSVSREKKERFSLILESASTNQTSMYLCASSLWSQPNTEAFFGQGTRLTVV.